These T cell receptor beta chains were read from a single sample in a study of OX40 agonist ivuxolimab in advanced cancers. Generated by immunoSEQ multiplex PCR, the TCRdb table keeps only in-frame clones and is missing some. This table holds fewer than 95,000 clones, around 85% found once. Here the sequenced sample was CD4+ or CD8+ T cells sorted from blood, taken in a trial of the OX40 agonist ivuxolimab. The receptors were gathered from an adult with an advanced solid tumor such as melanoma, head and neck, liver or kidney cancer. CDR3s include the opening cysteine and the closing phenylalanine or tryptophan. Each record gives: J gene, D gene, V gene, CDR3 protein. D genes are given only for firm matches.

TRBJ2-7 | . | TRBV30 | CAWRGLGSYEQYF
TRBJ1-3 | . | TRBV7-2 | CASSPSNGNTIYF
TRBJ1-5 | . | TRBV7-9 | CASSSDRGGGNQPQHF
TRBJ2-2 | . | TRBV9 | CASSVGGGETGELFF
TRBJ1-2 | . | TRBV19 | CASSATGGSHYGYTF
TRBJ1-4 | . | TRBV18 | CASSAEINEKLFF
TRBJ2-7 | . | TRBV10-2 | CATGDRGRQGTTRREQYF
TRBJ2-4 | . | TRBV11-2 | CASSSSFDRGDIQYF
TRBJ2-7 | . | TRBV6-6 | CASRPTSGFYEQYF
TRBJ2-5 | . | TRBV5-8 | CASSLAVGQPGETQYF
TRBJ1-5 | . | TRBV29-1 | CSVGASGRGNQPQHF
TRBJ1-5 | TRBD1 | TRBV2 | CASSVEQGSNQPQHF
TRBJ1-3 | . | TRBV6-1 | CASSAQFSGNTIYF
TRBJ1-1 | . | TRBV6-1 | CASSDTTRGEAFF
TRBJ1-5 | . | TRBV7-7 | CASSLGVDQPQHF
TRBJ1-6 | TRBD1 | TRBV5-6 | CASRTRDRGLDSPLHF
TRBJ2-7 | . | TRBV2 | CASTGVGDEQYF
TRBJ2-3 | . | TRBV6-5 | CASRPRGMDTQYF
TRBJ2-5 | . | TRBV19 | CASSMFGSRETQYF
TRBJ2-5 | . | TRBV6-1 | CASREGVVETQYF
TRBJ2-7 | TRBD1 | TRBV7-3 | CASSSTGGAGEQYF
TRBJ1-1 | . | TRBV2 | CASSQQNTEAFF
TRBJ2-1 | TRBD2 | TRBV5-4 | CASRASGEPKQFF
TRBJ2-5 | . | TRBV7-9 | CASSLMSGEETQYF
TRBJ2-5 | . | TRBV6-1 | CASSEALLVAAETQYF
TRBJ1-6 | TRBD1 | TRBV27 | CASSLRQGFDSPLHF
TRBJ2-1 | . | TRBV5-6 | CASRLGGRYNEQFF
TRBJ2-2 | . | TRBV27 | CASSPLPGAKSPGELFF
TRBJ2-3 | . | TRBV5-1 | CASSPAGEAHLDTQYF
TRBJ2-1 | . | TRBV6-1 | CASSEVQEQFF
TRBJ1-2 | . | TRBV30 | CAWSPWGSDGYTF
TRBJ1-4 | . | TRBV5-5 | CASSQGQGFTNEKLFF
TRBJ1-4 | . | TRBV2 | CASGWGPKLFF
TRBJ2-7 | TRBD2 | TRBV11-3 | CASSSGLVYEQYF
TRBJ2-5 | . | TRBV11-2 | CASSRGTPVVETQYF
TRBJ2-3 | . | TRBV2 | CASSEGNPHTQYF
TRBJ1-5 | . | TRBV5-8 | CASSLGDTRAQPQHF
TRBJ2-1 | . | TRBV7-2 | CASSLPTRLRVRDEQFF
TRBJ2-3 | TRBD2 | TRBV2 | CASSEFTSGTTDTQYF
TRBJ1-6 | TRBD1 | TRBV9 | CASSARDRANSPLHF
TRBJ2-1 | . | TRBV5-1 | CASSVAYDEQFF
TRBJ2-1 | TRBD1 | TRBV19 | CASSIAGQGASYNEQFF
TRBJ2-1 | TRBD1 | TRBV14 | CASSHPGDSAYNEQFF
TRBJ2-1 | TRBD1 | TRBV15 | CATSRGQVENEQFF
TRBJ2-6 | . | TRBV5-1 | CASSLAVLRTGANVLTF
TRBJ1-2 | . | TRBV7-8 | CASSRPGEVQGYTF
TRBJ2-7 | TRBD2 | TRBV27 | CASSKGLGPYEQYF
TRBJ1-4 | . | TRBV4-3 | CASSQVTEGGQGTNEKLFF
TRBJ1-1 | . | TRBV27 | CASSLFPGPEAFF
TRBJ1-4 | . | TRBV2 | CASRRGYGEKLFF
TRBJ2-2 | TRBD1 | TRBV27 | CASSLLIIPDRGRRGTGELFF
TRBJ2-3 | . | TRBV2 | CASPRGLPTDTQYF
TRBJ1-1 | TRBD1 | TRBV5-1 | CASSWLDRVKRNTEAFF
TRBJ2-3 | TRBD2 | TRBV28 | CASSLRTSGRTDTQYF
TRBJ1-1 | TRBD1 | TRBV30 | CAWSLGTGGSLNTEAFF